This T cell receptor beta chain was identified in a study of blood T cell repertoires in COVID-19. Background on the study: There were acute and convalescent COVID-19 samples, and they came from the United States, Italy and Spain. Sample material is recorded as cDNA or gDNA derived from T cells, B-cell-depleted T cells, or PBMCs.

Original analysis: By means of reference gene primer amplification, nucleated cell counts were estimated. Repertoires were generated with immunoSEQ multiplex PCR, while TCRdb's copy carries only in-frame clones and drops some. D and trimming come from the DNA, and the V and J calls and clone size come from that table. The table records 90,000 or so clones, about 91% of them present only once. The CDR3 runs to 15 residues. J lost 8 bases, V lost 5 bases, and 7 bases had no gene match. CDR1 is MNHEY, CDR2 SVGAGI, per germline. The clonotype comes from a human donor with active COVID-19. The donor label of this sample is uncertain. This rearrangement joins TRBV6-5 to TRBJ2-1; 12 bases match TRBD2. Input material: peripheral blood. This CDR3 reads CASSTGTSGYDEQFF. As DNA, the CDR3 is TGTGCCAGCAGTACCGGGACTAGCGGGTATGATGAGCAGTTCTTC.